Included here is one TCR beta chain sequence, with context. What it binds is unknown. The treatment was: oral pan-JAK inhibitor, 5-10 mg twice daily. The data were taken from a study of CD8+ T cells in alopecia areata. For the study at large: Percent affected scalp area, the SALT score, rated treated patients' severity. Study-wide points: Alphabeta T cells residing in normal skin are also sequenced in scalp samples. Numerous clones, expanded in lesions, remained in scalp and blood during tofacitinib.

Between the trimmed V and J ends, which lost 2 bases and 8 bases, there was a span of 21 bases. The CDR3 runs 16 residues. Germline values: CDR1 ENHRY, CDR2 SYGVKD. The authors extracted RNA and reverse transcribed it into cDNA as the sequencing template. Here immunoSEQ multiplex PCR was the method, and the copy in TCRdb shows in-frame clones only, minus some. The sample records about 210,000 clones, around three fifths being singletons. Sequencing was performed on CD4+ T cells sorted from blood, taken at week 4, from a patient treated with tofacitinib. J is TRBJ1-2 and V is TRBV10-3; D is undetermined. The receptor comes from a human donor with alopecia areata. The CDR3 nucleotides read TGTGCCATCAGTGAGGGGGTTGTGGGGAACGGAGGAGGCTACACCTTC. The encoded protein is CAISEGVVGNGGGYTF.